This T cell receptor beta chain was obtained from a study of CD8 T cells in ankylosing spondylitis. The germline V gene encodes CDR1 MNHEY and CDR2 SVGEGT. The CDR3 contains 13 residues. Trimming pared 4 bases from V and 1 base from J, leaving 8 bases between. Findings and caveats of the study: Clones that were linked to disease were CD8+ and were relatively rare in peripheral blood. A TCR beta motif of several highly homologous variants seemed to mark ankylosing spondylitis blood.

One entry per CDR3 protein, called by TCRdb with MiXCR from the 5' RACE reads. This table has about 360,000 distinct CDR3 sequences, roughly 14% appearing once. This clonotype was observed a few times. Its antigen is undetermined. The source is a male donor with ankylosing spondylitis or in good health (not recorded which). Sample: blood, either unsorted or a sorted T cell fraction (not recorded which). The chain carries TRBV6-2 or TRBV6-3 and TRBJ2-7; possible D gene TRBD2, 5 bases. DNA of the CDR3: TGTGCCAGCAGTTCCGGGGTTTCCTACGAGCAGTACTTC. Translated, it gives CASSSGVSYEQYF.